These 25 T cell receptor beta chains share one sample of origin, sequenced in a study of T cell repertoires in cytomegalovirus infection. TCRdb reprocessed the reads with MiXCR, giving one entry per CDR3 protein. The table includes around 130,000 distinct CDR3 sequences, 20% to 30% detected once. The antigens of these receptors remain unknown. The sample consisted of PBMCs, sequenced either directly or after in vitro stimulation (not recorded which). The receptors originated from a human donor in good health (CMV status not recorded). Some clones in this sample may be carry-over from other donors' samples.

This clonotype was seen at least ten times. The CDR3 here is CASSFYAGVEYF. CDR3 sequence (DNA): TGTGCCAGCAGCTTTTATGCGGGAGTGGAGTATTTT. The chain combines TRBV7-2 with TRBJ2-3, with 7 bases identical to TRBD2. With 3 bases clipped from V and 13 bases from J, the junction kept 7 bases outside the gene matches. The CDR3 is made up of 12 amino acids. Germline V gene lookup returns CDR1 SGHTA and CDR2 FQGNSA.

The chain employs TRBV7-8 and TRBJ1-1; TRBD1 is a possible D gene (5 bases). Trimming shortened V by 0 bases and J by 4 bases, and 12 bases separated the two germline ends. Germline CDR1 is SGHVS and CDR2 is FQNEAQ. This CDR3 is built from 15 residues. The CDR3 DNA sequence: TGTGCCAGCAGCTTAGCGGAGCAGGGCGTCACTGAAGCTTTCTTT. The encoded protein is CASSLAEQGVTEAFF.

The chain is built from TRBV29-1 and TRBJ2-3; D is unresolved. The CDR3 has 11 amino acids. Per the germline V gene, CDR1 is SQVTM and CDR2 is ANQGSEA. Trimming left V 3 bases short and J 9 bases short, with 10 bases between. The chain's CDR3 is CSVDDEGTQYF. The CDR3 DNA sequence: TGCAGCGTTGACGACGAAGGGACGCAGTATTTT.

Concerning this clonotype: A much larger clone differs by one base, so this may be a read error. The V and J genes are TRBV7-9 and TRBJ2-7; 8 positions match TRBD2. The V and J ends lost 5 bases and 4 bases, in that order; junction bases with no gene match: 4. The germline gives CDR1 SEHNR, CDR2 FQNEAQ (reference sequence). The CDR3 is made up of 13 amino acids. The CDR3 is CASSVGLAYEQYV. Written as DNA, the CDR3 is TGTGCCAGCAGCGTCGGACTAGCTTACGAGCAGTACGTC.

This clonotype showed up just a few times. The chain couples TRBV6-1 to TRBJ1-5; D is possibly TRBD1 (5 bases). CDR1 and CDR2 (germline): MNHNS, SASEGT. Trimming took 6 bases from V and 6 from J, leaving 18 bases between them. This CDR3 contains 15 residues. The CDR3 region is CASSGTAIHGQPQHF. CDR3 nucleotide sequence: TGTGCCAGCAGCGGGACCGCTATTCATGGTCAGCCCCAGCATTTT.

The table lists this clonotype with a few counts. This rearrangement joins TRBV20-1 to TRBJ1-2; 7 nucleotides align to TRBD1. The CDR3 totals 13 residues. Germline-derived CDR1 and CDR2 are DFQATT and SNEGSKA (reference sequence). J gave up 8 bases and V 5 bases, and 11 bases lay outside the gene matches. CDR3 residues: CSARRQGLPGYTF. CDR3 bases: TGCAGTGCTCGTCGACAGGGTCTGCCCGGCTACACCTTC.

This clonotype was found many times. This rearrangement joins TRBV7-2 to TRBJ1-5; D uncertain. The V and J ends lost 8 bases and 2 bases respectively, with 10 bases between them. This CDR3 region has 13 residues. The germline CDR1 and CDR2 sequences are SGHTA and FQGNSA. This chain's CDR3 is CASSRSGNQPQHF. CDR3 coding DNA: TGTGCCAGCTCTCGCTCGGGCAATCAGCCCCAGCATTTT.

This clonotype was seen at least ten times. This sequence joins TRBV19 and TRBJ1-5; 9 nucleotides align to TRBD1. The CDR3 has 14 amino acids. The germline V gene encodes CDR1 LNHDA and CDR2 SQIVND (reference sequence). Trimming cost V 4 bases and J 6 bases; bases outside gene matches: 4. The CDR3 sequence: CASSSTGGRQPQHF. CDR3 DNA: TGTGCCAGTAGTAGCACAGGGGGCCGTCAGCCCCAGCATTTT.

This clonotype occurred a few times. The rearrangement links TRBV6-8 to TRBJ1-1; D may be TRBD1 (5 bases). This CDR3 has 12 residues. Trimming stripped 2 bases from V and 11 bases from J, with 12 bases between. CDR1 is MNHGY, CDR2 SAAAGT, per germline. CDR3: CASSYAGRRAFF. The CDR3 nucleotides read TGTGCCAGCAGTTACGCGGGGCGCCGGGCTTTCTTT.

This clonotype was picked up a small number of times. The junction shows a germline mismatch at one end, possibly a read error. CDR3 sequence reads: CASSSQGDNVLTF. DNA of the CDR3: TGTGCCAGCAGTTCACAGGGGGACAACGTCCTGACTTTC. The chain couples TRBV7-8 to TRBJ2-6; TRBD1 matches at 8 bases. The CDR3 is made up of 13 amino acids. Germline V gene data show CDR1 as SGHVS and CDR2 as FQNEAQ. Full variable domain (rest looked up from reference TRBV7-8 and TRBJ2-6): GAGVSQSPRYKVAKRGQDVALRCDPISGHVSLFWYQQALGQGPEFLTYFQNEAQLDKSGLPSDRFFAERPEGSVSTLKIQRTQQEDSAVYLCASSSQGDNVLTFGAGSRLTVL.

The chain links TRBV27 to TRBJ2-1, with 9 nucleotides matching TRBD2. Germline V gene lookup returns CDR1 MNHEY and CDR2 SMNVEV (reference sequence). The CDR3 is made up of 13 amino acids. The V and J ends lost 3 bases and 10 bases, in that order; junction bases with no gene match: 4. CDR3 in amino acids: CASSLLAGMEQFF. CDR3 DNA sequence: TGTGCCAGCAGTTTGCTAGCGGGAATGGAGCAGTTCTTC.

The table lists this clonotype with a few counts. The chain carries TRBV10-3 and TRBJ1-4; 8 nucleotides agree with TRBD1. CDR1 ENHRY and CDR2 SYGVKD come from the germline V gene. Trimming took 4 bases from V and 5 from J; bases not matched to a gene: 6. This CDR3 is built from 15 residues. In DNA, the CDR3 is TGTGCCATCAGTGCGGACAGGGCCGGCAATGAAAAACTGTTTTTT. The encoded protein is CAISADRAGNEKLFF.

CDR3: CASSQWSGNTIYF. CDR3 coding DNA: TGTGCCAGCAGTCAATGGTCTGGAAACACCATATATTTT. V and J are TRBV6-5 and TRBJ1-3; the D is unclear. This CDR3 contains 13 residues. Between the trimmed V and J ends, which lost 5 bases and 1 base, there was a span of 6 bases. Germline values: CDR1 MNHEY, CDR2 SVGAGI.

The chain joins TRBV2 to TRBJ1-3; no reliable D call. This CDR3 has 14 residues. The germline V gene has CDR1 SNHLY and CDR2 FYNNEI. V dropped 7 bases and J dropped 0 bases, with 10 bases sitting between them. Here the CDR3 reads CASTERTSGNTIYF. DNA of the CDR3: TGTGCCAGCACCGAGCGGACCTCTGGAAACACCATATATTTT.

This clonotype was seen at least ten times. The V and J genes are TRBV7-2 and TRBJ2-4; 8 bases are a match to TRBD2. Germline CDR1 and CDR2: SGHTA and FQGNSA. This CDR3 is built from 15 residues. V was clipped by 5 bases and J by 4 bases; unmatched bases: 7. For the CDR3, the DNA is TGTGCCAGCAGCCCCTCGGGACTAGAGAAAAACATTCAGTACTTC. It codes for CASSPSGLEKNIQYF. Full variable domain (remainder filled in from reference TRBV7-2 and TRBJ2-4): GAGVSQSPSNKVTEKGKDVELRCDPISGHTALYWYRQSLGQGLEFLIYFQGNSAPDKSGLPSDRFSAERTGGSVSTLTIQRTQQEDSAVYLCASSPSGLEKNIQYFGAGTRLSVL.

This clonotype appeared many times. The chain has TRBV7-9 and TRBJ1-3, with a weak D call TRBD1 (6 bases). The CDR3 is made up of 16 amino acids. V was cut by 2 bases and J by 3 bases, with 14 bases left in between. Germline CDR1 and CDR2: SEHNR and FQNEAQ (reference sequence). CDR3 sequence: CASSLTSGARGNTIYF. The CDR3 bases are TGTGCCAGCAGCTTAACCTCGGGGGCGCGTGGAAACACCATATATTTT.

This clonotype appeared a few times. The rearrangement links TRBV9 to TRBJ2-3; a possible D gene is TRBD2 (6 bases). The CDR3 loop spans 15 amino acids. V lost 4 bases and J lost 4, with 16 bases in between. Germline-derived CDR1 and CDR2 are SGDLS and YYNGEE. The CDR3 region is CASSLSGLKADTQYF. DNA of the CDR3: TGTGCCAGCAGCCTTAGCGGATTAAAGGCAGATACGCAGTATTTT.

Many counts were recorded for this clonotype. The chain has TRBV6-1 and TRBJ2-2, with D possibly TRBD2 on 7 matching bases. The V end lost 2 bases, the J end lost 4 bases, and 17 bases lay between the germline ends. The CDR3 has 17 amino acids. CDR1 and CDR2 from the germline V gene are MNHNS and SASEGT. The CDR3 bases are TGTGCCAGCAGTGAAAGGTTCGGGGGGCAGAGCACCGGGGAGCTGTTTTTT. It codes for CASSERFGGQSTGELFF.

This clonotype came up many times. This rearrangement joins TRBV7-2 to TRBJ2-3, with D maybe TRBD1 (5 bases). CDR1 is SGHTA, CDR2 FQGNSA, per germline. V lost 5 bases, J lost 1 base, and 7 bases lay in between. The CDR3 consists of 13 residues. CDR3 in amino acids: CASSAQGTDTQYF. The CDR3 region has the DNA TGTGCCAGCAGCGCACAGGGCACAGATACGCAGTATTTT.

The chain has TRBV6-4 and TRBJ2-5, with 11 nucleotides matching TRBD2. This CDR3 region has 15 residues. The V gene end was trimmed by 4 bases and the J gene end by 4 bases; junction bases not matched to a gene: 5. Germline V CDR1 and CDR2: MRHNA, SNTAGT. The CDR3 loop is CASSVAGLAGETQYF. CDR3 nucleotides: TGTGCCAGCAGTGTCGCAGGACTAGCGGGAGAGACCCAGTACTTC.

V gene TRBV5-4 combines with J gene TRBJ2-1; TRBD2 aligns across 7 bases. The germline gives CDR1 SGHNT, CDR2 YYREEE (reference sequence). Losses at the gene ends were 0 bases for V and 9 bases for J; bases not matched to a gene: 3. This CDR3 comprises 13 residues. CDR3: CASSLGQRGEQFF. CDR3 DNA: TGTGCCAGCAGCTTGGGTCAGCGGGGTGAGCAGTTCTTC.

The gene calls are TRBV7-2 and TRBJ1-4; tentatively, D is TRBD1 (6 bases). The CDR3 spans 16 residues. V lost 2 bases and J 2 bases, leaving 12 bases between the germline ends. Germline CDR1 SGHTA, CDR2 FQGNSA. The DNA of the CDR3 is TGTGCCAGCAGCTTAATGGGGGCGGGCACTAATGAAAAACTGTTTTTT. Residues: CASSLMGAGTNEKLFF.

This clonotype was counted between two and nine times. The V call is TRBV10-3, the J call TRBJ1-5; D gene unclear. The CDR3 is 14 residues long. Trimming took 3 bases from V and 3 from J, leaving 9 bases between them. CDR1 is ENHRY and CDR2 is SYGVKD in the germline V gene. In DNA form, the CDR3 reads TGTGCCATCAGTGATGCGGGATTCAATCAGCCCCAGCATTTT. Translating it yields CAISDAGFNQPQHF.

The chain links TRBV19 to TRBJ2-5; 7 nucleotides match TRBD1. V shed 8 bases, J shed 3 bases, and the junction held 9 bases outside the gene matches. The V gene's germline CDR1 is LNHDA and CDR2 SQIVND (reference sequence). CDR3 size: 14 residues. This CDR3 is CASSPGQSKETQYF. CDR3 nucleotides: TGTGCCAGTTCCCCGGGACAGTCGAAAGAGACCCAGTACTTC. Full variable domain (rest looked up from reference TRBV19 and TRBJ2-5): DGGITQSPKYLFRKEGQNVTLSCEQNLNHDAMYWYRQDPGQGLRLIYYSQIVNDFQKGDIAEGYSVSREKKESFPLTVTSAQKNPTAFYLCASSPGQSKETQYFGPGTRLLVL.

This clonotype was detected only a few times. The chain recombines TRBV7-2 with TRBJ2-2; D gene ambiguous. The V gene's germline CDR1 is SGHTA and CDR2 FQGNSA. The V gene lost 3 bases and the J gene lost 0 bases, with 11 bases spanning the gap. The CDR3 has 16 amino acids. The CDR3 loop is CASSFGPVTNTGELFF. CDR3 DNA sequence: TGTGCCAGCAGCTTTGGACCCGTAACGAACACCGGGGAGCTGTTTTTT.